This entry lists 4 T cell receptor beta chains sequenced from one sample in a study of Tregs in tolerant kidney transplant recipients. Data came from immunoSEQ multiplex PCR; TCRdb stores just in-frame clones and leaves some out. The repertoire holds 240,000 or so clones, with 80% to 85% as singletons. What was sequenced was CD4+ T cells from blood. Source of these receptors: a human donor in good health.

The rearrangement joins TRBV6-5 to TRBJ1-5; tentatively, D is TRBD1 (5 bases). V was shortened by 5 bases and J by 6 bases, with 14 bases between the two germline ends. The CDR3 totals 14 residues. The V gene's germline CDR1 is MNHEY and CDR2 SVGAGI. CDR3 amino acids: CASSESGTPQPQHF. In DNA, the CDR3 is TGTGCCAGCAGTGAATCAGGGACTCCTCAGCCCCAGCATTTT.

This clone was seen just once. CDR3 residues: CASSPGPGGGLAKNIQYF. CDR3 sequence (DNA): TGCGCCAGCAGCCCCGGGCCCGGGGGCGGGCTAGCCAAAAACATTCAGTACTTC. This chain connects TRBV5-1 to TRBJ2-4; TRBD1 or TRBD2 may be the D gene (6 bases each). Trimming cost V 4 bases and J 0 bases, with 20 bases left between them. Germline CDR1 is SGHRS and CDR2 is YFSETQ. The CDR3 has 18 residues.

The chain couples TRBV19 to TRBJ1-2; D remains unclear. The germline V gene encodes CDR1 LNHDA and CDR2 SQIVND (reference sequence). The V and J ends lost 6 bases and 7 bases respectively, with 18 bases between them. The CDR3 loop spans 14 amino acids. DNA for the CDR3: TGTGCCAGTAGGTCAGAATACTATGCCGGTGGCTACACCTTC. Translation gives CASRSEYYAGGYTF.

This sequence joins TRBV6-1 and TRBJ1-2, with 11 bases aligning to TRBD1. The J segment lost 5 bases and the V segment lost 4 bases, leaving 3 bases of the junction unmatched. Germline V gene lookup returns CDR1 MNHNS and CDR2 SASEGT. This CDR3 comprises 14 residues. The CDR3 DNA follows: TGTGCCAGCAGTGGGACAGGGGGCGCTTATGGCTACACCTTC. It yields the protein CASSGTGGAYGYTF.